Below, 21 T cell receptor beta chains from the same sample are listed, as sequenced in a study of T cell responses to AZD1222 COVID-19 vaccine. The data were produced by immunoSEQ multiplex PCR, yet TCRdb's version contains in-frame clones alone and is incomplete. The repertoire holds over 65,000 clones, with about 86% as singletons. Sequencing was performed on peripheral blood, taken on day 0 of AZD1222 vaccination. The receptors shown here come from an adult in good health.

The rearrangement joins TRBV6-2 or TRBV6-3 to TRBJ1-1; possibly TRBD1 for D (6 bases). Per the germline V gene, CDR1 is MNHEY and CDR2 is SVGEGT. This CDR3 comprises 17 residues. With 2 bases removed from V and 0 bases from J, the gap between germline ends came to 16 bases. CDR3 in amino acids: CASSYGWGAGLNTEAFF. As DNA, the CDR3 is TGTGCCAGCAGTTACGGCTGGGGGGCCGGGCTGAACACTGAAGCTTTCTTT.

The CDR3 is CASSPQGIGSGANVLTF. Written as DNA, the CDR3 is TGTGCCAGCAGTCCACAGGGGATTGGCTCTGGGGCCAACGTCCTGACTTTC. V is TRBV28 and J is TRBJ2-6; 7 positions match TRBD1. This CDR3 is 17 amino acids long. The V and J ends lost 5 bases and 0 bases, in that order; junction bases with no gene match: 7. Germline loops: CDR1 MDHEN, CDR2 SYDVKM.

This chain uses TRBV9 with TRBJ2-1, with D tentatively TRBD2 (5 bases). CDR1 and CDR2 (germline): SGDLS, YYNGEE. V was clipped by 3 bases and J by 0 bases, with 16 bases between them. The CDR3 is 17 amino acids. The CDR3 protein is CASSGGRGIISYNEQFF. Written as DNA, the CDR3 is TGTGCCAGCAGCGGTGGACGGGGAATCATCTCCTACAATGAGCAGTTCTTC.

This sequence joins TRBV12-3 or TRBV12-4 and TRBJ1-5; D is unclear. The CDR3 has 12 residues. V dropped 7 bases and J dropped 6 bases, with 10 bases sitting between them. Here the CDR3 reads CASKWEGQPQHF. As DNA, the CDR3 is TGTGCCAGCAAATGGGAGGGTCAGCCCCAGCATTTT.

The CDR3 DNA reads as TGTGCCAGCAGCATAGGGACAGGGGCCGACGAGCAGTACTTC. This gives the protein CASSIGTGADEQYF. This chain joins TRBV11-2 and TRBJ2-7, with 10 bases identical to TRBD1. Germline CDR1 is SGHAT and CDR2 is FQNNGV. This CDR3 has 14 residues. After removal of 5 bases from V and 5 bases from J, the junction contained 6 bases not matched to a gene. The full variable domain, in which reference TRBV11-2 and TRBJ2-7 provide the parts outside the CDR3, is EAGVAQSPRYKIIEKRQSVAFWCNPISGHATLYWYQQILGQGPKLLIQFQNNGVVDDSQLPKDRFSAERLKGVDSTLKIQPAKLEDSAVYLCASSIGTGADEQYFGPGTRLTVT.

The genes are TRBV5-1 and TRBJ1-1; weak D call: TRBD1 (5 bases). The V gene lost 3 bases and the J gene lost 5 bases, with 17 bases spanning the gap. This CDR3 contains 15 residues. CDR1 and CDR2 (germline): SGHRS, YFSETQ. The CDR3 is CASSSAGRLETEAFF. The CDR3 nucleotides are TGCGCCAGCAGCTCGGCGGGGCGCCTGGAAACTGAAGCTTTCTTT.

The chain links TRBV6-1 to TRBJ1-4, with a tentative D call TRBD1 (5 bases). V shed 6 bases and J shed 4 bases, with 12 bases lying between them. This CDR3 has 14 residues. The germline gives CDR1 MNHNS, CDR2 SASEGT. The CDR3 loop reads CASRNRGNNEKLFF. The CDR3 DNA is TGTGCCAGCAGGAACCGGGGCAATAATGAAAAACTGTTTTTT.

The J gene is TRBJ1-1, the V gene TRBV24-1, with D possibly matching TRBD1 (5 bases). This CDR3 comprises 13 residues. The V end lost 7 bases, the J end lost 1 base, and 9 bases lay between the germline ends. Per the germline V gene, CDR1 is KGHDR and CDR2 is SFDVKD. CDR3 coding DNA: TGTGCCACCAGAGAGACAGCGAACACTGAAGCTTTCTTT. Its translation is CATRETANTEAFF.

CDR3 sequence: CASSLPTGVSNQPQHF. As DNA, the CDR3 is TGTGCCAGCTCACTACCCACAGGGGTAAGCAATCAGCCCCAGCATTTT. The chain combines TRBV18 with TRBJ1-5; TRBD1 matches 7 bases. The germline CDR1 and CDR2 sequences are KGHSH and LQKENI. This CDR3 has 16 residues. Germline trimming cut 4 bases from V and 1 base from J; bases unmatched to any gene: 7. The full variable domain, completed using reference TRBV18 and TRBJ1-5, is NAGVMQNPRHLVRRRGQEARLRCSPMKGHSHVYWYRQLPEEGLKFMVYLQKENIIDESGMPKERFSAEFPKEGPSILRIQQVVRGDSAAYFCASSLPTGVSNQPQHFGDGTRLSIL.

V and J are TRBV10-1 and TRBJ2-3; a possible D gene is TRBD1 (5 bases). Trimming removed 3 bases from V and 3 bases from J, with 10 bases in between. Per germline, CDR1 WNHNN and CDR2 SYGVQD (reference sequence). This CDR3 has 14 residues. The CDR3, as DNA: TGCGCCAGCAGTGACAGGGATGATACAGATACGCAGTATTTT. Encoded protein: CASSDRDDTDTQYF.

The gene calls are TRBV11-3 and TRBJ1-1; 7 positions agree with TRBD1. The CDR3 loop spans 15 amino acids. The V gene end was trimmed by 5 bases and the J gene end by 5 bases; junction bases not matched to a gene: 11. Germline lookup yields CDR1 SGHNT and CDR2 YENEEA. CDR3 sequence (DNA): TGTGCCAGCAGCCCCCACAGGGGCGGAGGAACTGAAGCTTTCTTT. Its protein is CASSPHRGGGTEAFF.

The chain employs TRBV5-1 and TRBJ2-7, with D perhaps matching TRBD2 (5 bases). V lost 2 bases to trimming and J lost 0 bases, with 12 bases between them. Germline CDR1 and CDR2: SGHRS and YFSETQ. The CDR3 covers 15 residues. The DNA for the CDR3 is TGCGCCAGCAGCTTAGCGGCTACTAGCTCCTACGAGCAGTACTTC. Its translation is CASSLAATSSYEQYF.

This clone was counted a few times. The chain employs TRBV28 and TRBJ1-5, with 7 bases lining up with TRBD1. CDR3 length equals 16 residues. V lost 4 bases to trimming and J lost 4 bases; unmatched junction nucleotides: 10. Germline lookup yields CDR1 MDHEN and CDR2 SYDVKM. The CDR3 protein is CASSSSGGIGNQPQHF. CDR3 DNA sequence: TGTGCCAGCAGTTCGTCAGGGGGAATCGGTAATCAGCCCCAGCATTTT. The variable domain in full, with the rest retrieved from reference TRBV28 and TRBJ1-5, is DVKVTQSSRYLVKRTGEKVFLECVQDMDHENMFWYRQDPGLGLRLIYFSYDVKMKEKGDIPEGYSVSREKKERFSLILESASTNQTSMYLCASSSSGGIGNQPQHFGDGTRLSIL.

The CDR3 region has the DNA TGTGCCAGCGCCGCCTACAGGGAAGGCTCCTACGAGCAGTACTTC. This sequence encodes CASAAYREGSYEQYF. The chain recombines TRBV28 with TRBJ2-7, with a possible D match to TRBD1 (6 bases). The V gene lost 8 bases and the J gene lost 0 bases, with 17 bases spanning the gap. CDR3 length: 15 amino acids. From germline, CDR1 is MDHEN and CDR2 SYDVKM.

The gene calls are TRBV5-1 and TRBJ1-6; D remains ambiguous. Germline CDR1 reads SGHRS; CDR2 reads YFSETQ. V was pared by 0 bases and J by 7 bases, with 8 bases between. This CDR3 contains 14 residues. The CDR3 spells CASSLAVGNSPLHF. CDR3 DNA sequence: TGCGCCAGCAGCTTGGCCGTGGGAAATTCACCCCTCCACTTT.

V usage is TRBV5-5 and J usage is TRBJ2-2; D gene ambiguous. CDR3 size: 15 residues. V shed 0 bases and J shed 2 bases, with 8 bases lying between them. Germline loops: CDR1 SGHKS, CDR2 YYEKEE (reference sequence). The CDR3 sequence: CASSLDPVNTGELFF. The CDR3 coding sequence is TGTGCCAGCAGCTTGGATCCGGTAAACACCGGGGAGCTGTTTTTT.

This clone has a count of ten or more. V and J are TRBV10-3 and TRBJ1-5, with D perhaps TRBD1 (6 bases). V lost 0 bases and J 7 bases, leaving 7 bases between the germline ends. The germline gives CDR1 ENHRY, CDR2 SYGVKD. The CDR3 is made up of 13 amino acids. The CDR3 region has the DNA TGTGCCATCAGTGAGTCGCAGGGGCAGCCCCAGCATTTT. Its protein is CAISESQGQPQHF.

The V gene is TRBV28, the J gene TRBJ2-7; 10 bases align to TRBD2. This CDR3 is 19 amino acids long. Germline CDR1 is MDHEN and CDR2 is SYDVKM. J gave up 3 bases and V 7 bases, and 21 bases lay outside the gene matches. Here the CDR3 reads CASTTQRVSGRTPNYEQYF. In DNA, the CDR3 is TGTGCCAGCACTACCCAACGCGTTAGCGGGAGGACCCCAAACTACGAGCAGTACTTC.

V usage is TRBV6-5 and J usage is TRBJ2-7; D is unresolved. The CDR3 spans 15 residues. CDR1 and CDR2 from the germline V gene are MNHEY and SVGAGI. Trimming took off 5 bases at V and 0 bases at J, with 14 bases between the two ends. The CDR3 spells CASSRSGRSSYEQYF. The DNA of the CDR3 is TGTGCCAGCAGTCGTTCCGGACGGAGCTCCTACGAGCAGTACTTC.

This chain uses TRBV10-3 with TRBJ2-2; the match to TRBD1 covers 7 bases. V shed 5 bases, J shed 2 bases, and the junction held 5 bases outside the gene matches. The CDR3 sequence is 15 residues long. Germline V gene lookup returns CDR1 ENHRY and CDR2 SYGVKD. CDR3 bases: TGTGCCATCAGTCCCGGGACAGCAAACACCGGGGAGCTGTTTTTT. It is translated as CAISPGTANTGELFF.

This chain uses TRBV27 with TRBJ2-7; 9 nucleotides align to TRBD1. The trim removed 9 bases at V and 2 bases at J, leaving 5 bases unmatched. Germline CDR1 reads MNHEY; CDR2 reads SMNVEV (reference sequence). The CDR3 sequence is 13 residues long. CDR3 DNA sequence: TGTGCCAGTTCGGGACAGGGAACCTACGAGCAGTACTTC. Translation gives CASSGQGTYEQYF.